This T cell receptor beta chain comes out of a study of shared clonotypes between healthy human individuals (dated by TCRdb to 2020 to 2022). As for the study more broadly: The cohort included three men and a couple of women between 18 and 49 years of age. For each donor, CD4 naive and CD4 memory were each given three plates, CD8 naive was given two plates, and CD8 memory was given one plate. Blood TCR repertoires of 5 or 6 healthy adults were deeply sequenced to estimate repertoire size and the extent of clonotype sharing between individuals. Libraries were prepared and TCR repertoires were sequenced by different laboratories using diverse techniques, in order to increase sequencing depth and limit assay-specific biases. Leukapheresis yielded between about 0.85 and 10 billion PBMCs per donor. Summary of the overall study and its limitations: Higher generation probabilities were observed for clonotypes shared by all four sorted-subset donors than for non-shared clonotypes. Naive subsets generally had larger estimated clonotype richness than memory subsets. The small number of donors limited the genetic and exposure-history diversity represented. Sampling was restricted to blood, and TCR repertoires in tissues likely differ from the TCR repertoires found in blood. Approximately 5% of naive CD4, more than 3% of naive CD8, approximately 2.2% of memory CD4, and about 0.4% of memory CD8 clonotypes were shared across four donors. Even with the large sequencing depth, rarefaction of the sorted-subset datasets indicated that sequencing was incomplete. Based on pairwise subsampling, the degree of clonotype sharing among donors was expected to be affected by sequencing depth.

CD8 naive samples were CD45RO-negative cells positively selected for CCR7, giving a CD45RA+CCR7+ population that excluded TemRA cells. Donors were healthy HIV-negative adults with no recently reported acute infections or vaccinations. Only Caucasian adults living in Nashville, Tennessee, USA were represented among the donors. After blood collection by leukapheresis, PBMCs were isolated using Ficoll-Histopaque density gradient centrifugation and then cryopreserved in the vapor phase of liquid nitrogen. Analytical flow cytometry was used to check the purity and quantity of every magnetically sorted T cell population. Genomic DNA was isolated from each sorted fraction and quantified by UV absorbance on a Nanodrop 2000c. Using the deep immunoSEQ assay, multiplex PCR amplified TCR CDR3 regions from genomic DNA. For each cell subset, the extracted genomic DNA was distributed evenly across all wells of several immunoSEQ 96-well plates, and each plate served as one replicate. For sorted subsets, each replicate PCR was loaded with 200 ng genomic DNA, equivalent to roughly 30,000 T cell genomes. Purified libraries were quantified with a Qubit 3.0 fluorometer, sized on a Bioanalyzer 2100, and re-quantified with the KAPA Library Quantification kit. Every immunoSEQ 96-well plate was sequenced on a separate single-read 150-cycle Illumina NextSeq 550 flow cell. Per the original workflow: Because the immunoSEQ output included only junctional sequences and no quality scores, the filtering could not be the same as the filtering used for full-length reads. To assign V/J genes and CDR3, sequences were annotated against IMGT germline references using PyIR, a Python wrapper for IgBLAST v1.9. Reads with weak V/J assignments (E-value above 1e-6), missing CDR3, stop codons, out-of-frame junctions, or ambiguous translated residues were removed. V3J clonotypes were defined as sequences sharing an identical inferred V gene, J gene, and CDR3 amino acid sequence. Percentage overlap between repertoires was computed as shared unique clonotypes divided by the size of the smaller repertoire. Three approaches were used to assess repertoire richness: RTK rarefaction, the Chao1 estimator, and Recon v2.1 estimates of unobserved clonotypes. Generation probabilities for all TCRbeta clonotypes obtained by the gDNA method from four donors were computed using OLGA. TCRdb provides this immuneACCESS table in a form limited to in-frame rearrangements. Some clones are lacking; in checked studies, under half of them reflect an unresolved V gene, and why the rest are absent is not known. That table is the source of V, J and clone size, and D and trimming were worked out from the DNA. Counted in this sample were approximately 1.9 million clones; around 93% of them appeared once. The biggest ten clones account for about 1.7% of the sample.

Concerning this clone itself: This receptor's antigen is unknown. Per-base qualities were not stored, and no clone one base away is much larger.

From the cysteine through the phenylalanine, the CDR3 covers 15 amino acids. The only DNA kept is the CDR3, 45 bases in frame from the first base. V is trimmed back by 7 bases and J by 2 bases, and the junction contains 12 bases that no gene match accounts for. Based on the germline V gene, the CDR1 and CDR2 sequences are SQVTM and ANQGSEA. The clonotype originates from a man aged 18-30 years in good health. Some clones in this sample may be carry-over from other donors' samples. The sequencing sample was made of naive CD8+ T cells from PBMCs. The sample's cell subset or site, from its label and the paper: CD45RA+CCR7+. Here the chain combines TRBV29-1 and TRBJ2-7, with 9 middle bases fitting TRBD2. The CDR3 reads as follows: CSAGGGGRAPYEQYF. The DNA sequence is given as TGCAGCGCCGGAGGAGGCGGGAGGGCCCCCTACGAGCAGTACTTC.